This TCR beta chain was sequenced in a study of Graves' ophthalmopathy and Graves' hyperthyroidism. RNA transcripts were the template, and TCR beta CDR3 regions were amplified from them. RT-PCR in the first round used HTBI primers; a second-round multiplex PCR followed. TCRdb re-called the multiplex PCR reads with MiXCR, one entry per CDR3 protein. The table includes over a million distinct CDR3 sequences, about two fifths detected once. This receptor was obtained from an adult man with Graves' hyperthyroidism. The sample taken for sequencing was peripheral blood or thyroid tissue (not recorded which).

Written as DNA, the CDR3 is TGTGCCAGCTCGTCAGAACTAGACTCTAGCACAGATACGCAGTATTTT. Translated, it gives CASSSELDSSTDTQYF. The chain employs TRBV7-9 and TRBJ2-3; D is perhaps TRBD2 (5 bases). The CDR3 sequence is 16 residues long. Germline V gives CDR1 SEHNR, CDR2 FQNEAQ (reference sequence). Trimming pared 8 bases from V and 0 bases from J, leaving 18 bases between. The whole variable domain, remainder taken from reference TRBV7-9 and TRBJ2-3, is DTGVSQNPRHKITKRGQNVTFRCDPISEHNRLYWYRQTLGQGPEFLTYFQNEAQLEKSRLLSDRFSAERPKGSFSTLEIQRTEQGDSAMYLCASSSELDSSTDTQYFGPGTRLTVL.